This T cell receptor beta chain derives from a study of OX40 agonist ivuxolimab in advanced cancers. V gave up 6 bases and J gave up 8 bases, with 14 bases separating them. CDR1 is MDHEN and CDR2 is SYDVKM in the germline V gene. CDR3 length: 13 amino acids. Concerning this clone: Its antigen remains unknown.

General observations from the study: Partly responding patients at 0.1-3.0 mg/kg showed some of the smallest clonal expansion.

Here immunoSEQ multiplex PCR was the method, and the copy in TCRdb shows in-frame clones only, minus some. The table lists around 82,000 clones, around 88% of them singletons. The specimen was CD4+ or CD8+ T cells sorted from blood, collected in a trial of the OX40 agonist ivuxolimab. This rearrangement joins TRBV28 to TRBJ2-4; possibly TRBD2 for D (6 bases). The receptor was isolated from an adult with an advanced solid tumor such as melanoma, head and neck, liver or kidney cancer. Here the CDR3 reads CASRVPRGDIQYF. The CDR3 nucleotides read TGTGCCAGCAGAGTCCCCCGCGGGGACATTCAGTACTTC. The full variable domain, rest sourced from reference TRBV28 and TRBJ2-4, is DVKVTQSSRYLVKRTGEKVFLECVQDMDHENMFWYRQDPGLGLRLIYFSYDVKMKEKGDIPEGYSVSREKKERFSLILESASTNQTSMYLCASRVPRGDIQYFGAGTRLSVL.